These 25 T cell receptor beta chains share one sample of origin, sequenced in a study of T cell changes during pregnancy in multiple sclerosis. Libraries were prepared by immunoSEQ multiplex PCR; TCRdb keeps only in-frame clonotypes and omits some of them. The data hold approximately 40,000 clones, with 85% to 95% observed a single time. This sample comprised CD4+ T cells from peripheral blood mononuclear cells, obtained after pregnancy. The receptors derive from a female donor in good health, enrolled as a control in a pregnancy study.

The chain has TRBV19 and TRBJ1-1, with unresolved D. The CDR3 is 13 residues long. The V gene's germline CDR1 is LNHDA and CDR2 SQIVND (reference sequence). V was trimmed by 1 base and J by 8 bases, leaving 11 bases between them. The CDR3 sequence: CASSIGAHTEAFF. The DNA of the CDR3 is TGTGCCAGTAGTATAGGCGCCCATACGGAAGCTTTCTTT.

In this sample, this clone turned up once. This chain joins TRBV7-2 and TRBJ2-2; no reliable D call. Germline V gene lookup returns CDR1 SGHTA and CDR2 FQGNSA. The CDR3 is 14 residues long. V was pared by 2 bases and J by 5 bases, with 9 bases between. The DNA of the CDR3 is TGTGCCAGCAGCTTAAGTCCCCGGACCGGGGAGCTGTTTTTT. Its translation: CASSLSPRTGELFF.

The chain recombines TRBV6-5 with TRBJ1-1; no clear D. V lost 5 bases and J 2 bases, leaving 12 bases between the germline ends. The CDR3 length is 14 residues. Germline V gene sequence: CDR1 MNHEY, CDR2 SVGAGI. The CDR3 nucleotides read TGTGCCAGCAGTGCTCCACAGCCTAACACTGAAGCTTTCTTT. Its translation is CASSAPQPNTEAFF.

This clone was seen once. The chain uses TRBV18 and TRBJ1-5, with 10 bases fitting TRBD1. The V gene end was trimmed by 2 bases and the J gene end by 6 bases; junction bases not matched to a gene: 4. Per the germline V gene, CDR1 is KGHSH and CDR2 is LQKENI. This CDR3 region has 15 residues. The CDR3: CASSPSDRGFQPQHF. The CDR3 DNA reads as TGTGCCAGCTCACCATCGGACAGGGGGTTTCAGCCCCAGCATTTT. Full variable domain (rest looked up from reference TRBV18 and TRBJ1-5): NAGVMQNPRHLVRRRGQEARLRCSPMKGHSHVYWYRQLPEEGLKFMVYLQKENIIDESGMPKERFSAEFPKEGPSILRIQQVVRGDSAAYFCASSPSDRGFQPQHFGDGTRLSIL.

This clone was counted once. Here the CDR3 reads CASSEGLAGESNTGELFF. The CDR3, as DNA: TGCGCCAGCAGTGAGGGACTAGCGGGGGAGTCGAACACCGGGGAGCTGTTTTTT. J is TRBJ2-2 and V is TRBV10-1; 13 bases align to TRBD2. CDR1 is WNHNN, CDR2 SYGVQD, per germline (reference sequence). The CDR3 is made up of 18 amino acids. The ends lost 2 bases at V and 0 bases at J; junction bases unmatched: 3.

The CDR3 loop is CASGLVPSGLAGSVDEQYF. In nucleotides, the CDR3 is TGTGCTAGTGGTTTGGTACCTTCCGGACTAGCGGGGTCTGTCGACGAGCAGTACTTC. The chain recombines TRBV12-5 with TRBJ2-7, with 12 bases that match TRBD2. Germline values: CDR1 LGHNT, CDR2 FRNRAP. V was pared by 0 bases and J by 5 bases, with 14 bases of the junction left unmatched. The CDR3 spans 19 residues.

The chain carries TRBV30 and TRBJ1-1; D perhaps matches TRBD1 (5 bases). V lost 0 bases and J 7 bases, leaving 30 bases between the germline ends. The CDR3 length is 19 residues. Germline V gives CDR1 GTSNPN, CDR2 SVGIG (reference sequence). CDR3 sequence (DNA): TGTGCCTGGAGTGTGTTTTTAGCTCCAACCCACAGGCCCATGGATGAAGCTTTCTTT. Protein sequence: CAWSVFLAPTHRPMDEAFF.

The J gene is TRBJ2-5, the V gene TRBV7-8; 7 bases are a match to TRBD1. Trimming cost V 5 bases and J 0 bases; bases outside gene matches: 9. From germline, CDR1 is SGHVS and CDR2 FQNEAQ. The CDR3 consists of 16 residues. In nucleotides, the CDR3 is TGTGCCAGCAGCCCTAGACAGGGCCAAAACCAAGAGACCCAGTACTTC. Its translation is CASSPRQGQNQETQYF.

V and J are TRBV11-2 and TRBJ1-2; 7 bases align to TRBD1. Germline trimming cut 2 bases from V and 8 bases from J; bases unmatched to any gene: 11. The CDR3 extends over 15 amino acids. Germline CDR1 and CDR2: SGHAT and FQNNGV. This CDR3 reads CASSLRPDRAAGYTF. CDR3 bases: TGTGCCAGCAGCTTAAGGCCTGACAGGGCCGCGGGCTACACCTTC.

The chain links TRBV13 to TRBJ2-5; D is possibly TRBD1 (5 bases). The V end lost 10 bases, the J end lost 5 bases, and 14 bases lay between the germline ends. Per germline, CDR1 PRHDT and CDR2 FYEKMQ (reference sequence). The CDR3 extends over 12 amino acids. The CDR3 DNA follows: TGTGCCACCAAGGGGCTCGCGGAGACCCAGTACTTC. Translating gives CATKGLAETQYF.

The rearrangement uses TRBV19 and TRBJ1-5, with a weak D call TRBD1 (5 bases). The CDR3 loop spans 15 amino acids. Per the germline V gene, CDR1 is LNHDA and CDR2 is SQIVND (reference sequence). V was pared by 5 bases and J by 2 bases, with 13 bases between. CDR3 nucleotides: TGTGCCAGTAGTGACCAGGGACTGGGCAATCAGCCCCAGCATTTT. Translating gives CASSDQGLGNQPQHF.

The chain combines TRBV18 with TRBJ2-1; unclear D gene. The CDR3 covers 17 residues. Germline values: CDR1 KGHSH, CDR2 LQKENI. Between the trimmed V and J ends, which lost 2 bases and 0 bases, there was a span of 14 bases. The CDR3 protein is CASSPISSPSSYNEQFF. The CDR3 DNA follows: TGTGCCAGCTCACCAATTTCGAGTCCGAGCTCCTACAATGAGCAGTTCTTC.

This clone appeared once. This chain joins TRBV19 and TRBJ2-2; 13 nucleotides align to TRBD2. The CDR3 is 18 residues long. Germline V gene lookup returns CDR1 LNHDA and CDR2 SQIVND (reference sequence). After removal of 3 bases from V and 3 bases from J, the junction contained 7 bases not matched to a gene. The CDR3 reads CASSILGLAGDHTGELFF. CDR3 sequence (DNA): TGTGCCAGTAGTATTCTAGGACTAGCGGGAGACCACACCGGGGAGCTGTTTTTT.

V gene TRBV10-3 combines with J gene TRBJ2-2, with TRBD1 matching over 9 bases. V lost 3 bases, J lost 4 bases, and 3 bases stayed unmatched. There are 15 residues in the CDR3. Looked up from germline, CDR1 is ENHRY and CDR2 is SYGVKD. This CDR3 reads CAISDGTGSTGELFF. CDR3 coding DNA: TGTGCCATCAGTGATGGGACAGGGAGCACCGGGGAGCTGTTTTTT.

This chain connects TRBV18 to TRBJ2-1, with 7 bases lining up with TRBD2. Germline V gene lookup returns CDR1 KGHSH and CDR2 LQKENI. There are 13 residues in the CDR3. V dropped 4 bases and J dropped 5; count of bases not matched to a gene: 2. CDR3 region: CASSREGNNEQFF. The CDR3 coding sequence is TGTGCCAGCTCACGGGAGGGCAACAATGAGCAGTTCTTC.

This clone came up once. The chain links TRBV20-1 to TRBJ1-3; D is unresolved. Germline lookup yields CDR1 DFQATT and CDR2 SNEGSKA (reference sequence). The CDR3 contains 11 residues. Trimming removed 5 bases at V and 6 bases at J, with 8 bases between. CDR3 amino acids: CSAFLKNTIYF. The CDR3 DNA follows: TGCAGTGCTTTCCTAAAAAACACCATATATTTT.

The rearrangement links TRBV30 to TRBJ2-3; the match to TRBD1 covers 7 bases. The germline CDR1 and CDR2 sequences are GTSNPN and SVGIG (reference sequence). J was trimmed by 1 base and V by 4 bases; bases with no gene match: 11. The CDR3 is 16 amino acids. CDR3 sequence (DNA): TGTGCCTGGACCCTAGGTTACGGACAGGGCACAGATACGCAGTATTTT. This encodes CAWTLGYGQGTDTQYF.

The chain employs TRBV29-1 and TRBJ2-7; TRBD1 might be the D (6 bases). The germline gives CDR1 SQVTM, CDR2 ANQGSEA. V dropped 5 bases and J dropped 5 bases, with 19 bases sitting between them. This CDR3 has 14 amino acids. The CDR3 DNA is TGCAGCGTTTCGGGTGGTGGGGGCAACGACGAGCAGTACTTC. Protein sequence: CSVSGGGGNDEQYF.

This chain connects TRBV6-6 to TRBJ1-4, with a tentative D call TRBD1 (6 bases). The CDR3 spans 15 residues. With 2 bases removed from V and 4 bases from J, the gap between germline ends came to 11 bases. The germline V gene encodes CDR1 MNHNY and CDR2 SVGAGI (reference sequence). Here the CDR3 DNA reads TGTGCCAGCAGTTACGCGGACAGCCATAATGAAAAACTGTTTTTT. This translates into CASSYADSHNEKLFF.

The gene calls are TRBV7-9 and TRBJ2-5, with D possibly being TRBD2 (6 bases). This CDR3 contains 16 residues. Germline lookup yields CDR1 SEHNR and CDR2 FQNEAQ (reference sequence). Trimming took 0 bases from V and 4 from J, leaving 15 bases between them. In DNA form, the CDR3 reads TGTGCCAGCAGCTTAGCGGGACTCATAAAGGGAGAGACCCAGTACTTC. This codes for CASSLAGLIKGETQYF.

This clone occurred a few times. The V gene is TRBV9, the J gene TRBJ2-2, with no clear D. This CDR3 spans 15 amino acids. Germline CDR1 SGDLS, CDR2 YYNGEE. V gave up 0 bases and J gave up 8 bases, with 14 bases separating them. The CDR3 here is CASSVATDTMGELFF. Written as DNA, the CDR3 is TGTGCCAGCAGCGTAGCTACCGACACCATGGGGGAGCTGTTTTTT. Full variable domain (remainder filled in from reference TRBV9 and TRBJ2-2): DSGVTQTPKHLITATGQRVTLRCSPRSGDLSVYWYQQSLDQGLQFLIQYYNGEERAKGNILERFSAQQFPDLHSELNLSSLELGDSALYFCASSVATDTMGELFFGEGSRLTVL.

Written as DNA, the CDR3 is TGTGCCAGCAGCTACCCCGGGACACCCTCCTACGAGCAGTACTTC. Protein product: CASSYPGTPSYEQYF. The rearrangement links TRBV5-8 to TRBJ2-7; possible D gene TRBD1, 6 bases. Germline V gene data show CDR1 as SGHTS and CDR2 as YDEGEE. CDR3 length: 15 residues. V was cut by 3 bases and J by 0 bases, with 13 bases left in between.

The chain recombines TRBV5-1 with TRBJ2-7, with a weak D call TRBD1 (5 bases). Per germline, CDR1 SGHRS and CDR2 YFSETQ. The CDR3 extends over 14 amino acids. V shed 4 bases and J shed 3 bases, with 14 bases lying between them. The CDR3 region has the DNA TGCGCCAGCAGCCCCTGGGGCGAAAGCTACGAGCAGTACTTC. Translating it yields CASSPWGESYEQYF.

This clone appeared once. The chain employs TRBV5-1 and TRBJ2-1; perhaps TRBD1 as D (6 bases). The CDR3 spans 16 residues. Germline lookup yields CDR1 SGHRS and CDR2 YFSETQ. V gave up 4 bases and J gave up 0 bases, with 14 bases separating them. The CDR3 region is CASSTATGGSYNEQFF. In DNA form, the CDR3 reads TGCGCCAGCAGCACGGCGACAGGTGGCTCCTACAATGAGCAGTTCTTC.

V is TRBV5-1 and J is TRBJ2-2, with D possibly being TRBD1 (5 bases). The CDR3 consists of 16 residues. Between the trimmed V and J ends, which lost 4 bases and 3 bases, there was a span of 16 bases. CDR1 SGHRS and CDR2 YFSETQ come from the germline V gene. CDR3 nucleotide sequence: TGCGCCAGCAGCCCCGGGCCCAAAGGGGACACCGGGGAGCTGTTTTTT. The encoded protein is CASSPGPKGDTGELFF. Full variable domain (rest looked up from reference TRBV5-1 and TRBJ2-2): KAGVTQTPRYLIKTRGQQVTLSCSPISGHRSVSWYQQTPGQGLQFLFEYFSETQRNKGNFPGRFSGRQFSNSRSEMNVSTLELGDSALYLCASSPGPKGDTGELFFGEGSRLTVL.